This T cell receptor beta chain derives from a study of T-cell memory formation after mild COVID-19. Study overall: TCR clusters showed largely donor specificity. Study findings and constraints: Balance between CD4 and CD8 was seen in clones contracting day 15 to 85, and a CD4+ lean was seen in later expanders. Researchers found some responding clones in pre-infection memory, a sign that cross-reactive memory joined.

Only a few counts were recorded for this clonotype. Its cognate antigen is unknown. From 5'RACE with constant-segment primers came TCR alpha and TCR beta cDNA libraries that carried sample barcodes and UMIs. TCRdb used MiXCR to reprocess the 5' RACE reads, holding one entry per CDR3 protein. The sample records approximately 210,000 distinct CDR3 sequences, 15% to 20% being singletons. Germline values: CDR1 SGHRS, CDR2 YFSETQ. The V gene lost 4 bases and the J gene lost 6 bases, with 10 bases spanning the gap. This CDR3 is 12 amino acids long. This TCR was sampled from an adult woman who had mild COVID-19 (a few samples of this study predate the infection). Cell type and time point are not known. The sample comprised PBMCs or a T cell subset sorted from them (not recorded which). V usage is TRBV5-1 and J usage is TRBJ2-5, with D maybe TRBD2 (5 bases). For the CDR3, the DNA is TGCGCCAGCAGCAACCCCGGGAAGACCCAGTACTTC. Its translation: CASSNPGKTQYF.